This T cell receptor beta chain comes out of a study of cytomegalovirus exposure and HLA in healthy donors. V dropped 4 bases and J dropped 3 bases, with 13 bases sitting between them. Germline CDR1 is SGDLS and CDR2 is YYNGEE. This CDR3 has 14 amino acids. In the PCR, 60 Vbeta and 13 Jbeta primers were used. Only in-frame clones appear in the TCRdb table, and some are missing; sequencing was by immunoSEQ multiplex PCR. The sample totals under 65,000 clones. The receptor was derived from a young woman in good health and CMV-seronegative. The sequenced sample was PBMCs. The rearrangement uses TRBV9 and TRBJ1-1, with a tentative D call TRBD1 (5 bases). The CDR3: CASSTGREDTEAFF. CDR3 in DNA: TGTGCCAGCAGCACAGGCAGAGAGGACACTGAAGCTTTCTTT.